These 18 T cell receptor beta chains were sequenced from one sample in a study of CD8+ T cells in alopecia areata. Treatment in this sample: oral pan-JAK inhibitor, 5-10 mg twice daily. Investigators isolated RNA and reverse transcribed it into cDNA to act as the sequencing template. Here immunoSEQ multiplex PCR was the method, and the copy in TCRdb shows in-frame clones only, minus some. The table has 150,000 to 200,000 clones, 60% seen once. This material consisted of CD4+ T cells sorted from blood, taken at week 4, from a patient treated with tofacitinib. The source of these receptors is a human donor with alopecia areata.

Only a few counts were recorded for this clone. The chain links TRBV2 to TRBJ1-5; 7 nucleotides align to TRBD1. Germline V gene lookup returns CDR1 SNHLY and CDR2 FYNNEI. The CDR3 sequence is 18 residues long. V gave up 4 bases and J gave up 0 bases; unmatched junction bases: 12. The CDR3 DNA reads TGTGCCAGCAGTGTGTGGCCGGGCCAGGGGGTTAGCAATCAGCCCCAGCATTTT. Translating it yields CASSVWPGQGVSNQPQHF. The whole variable domain, remainder taken from reference TRBV2 and TRBJ1-5, is EPEVTQTPSHQVTQMGQEVILRCVPISNHLYFYWYRQILGQKVEFLVSFYNNEISEKSEIFDDQFSVERPDGSNFTLKIRSTKLEDSAMYFCASSVWPGQGVSNQPQHFGDGTRLSIL.

A single count supports this clone. V and J are TRBV6-5 and TRBJ1-3; 7 bases are shared with TRBD1. CDR1 and CDR2 (germline): MNHEY, SVGAGI. Losses at the gene ends were 2 bases for V and 4 bases for J; bases not matched to a gene: 5. The CDR3 runs 15 residues. The CDR3 spells CASSYDRDVGNTIYF. The CDR3 DNA follows: TGTGCCAGCAGTTACGACAGGGACGTCGGAAACACCATATATTTT.

The chain has TRBV30 and TRBJ1-5, with unresolved D. V gave up 1 base and J gave up 0 bases, with 10 bases separating them. This CDR3 has 15 residues. Germline V gene data show CDR1 as GTSNPN and CDR2 as SVGIG (reference sequence). The CDR3 DNA is TGTGCCTGGAGTGCGAGTTCCATTAGCAATCAGCCCCAGCATTTT. It codes for CAWSASSISNQPQHF.

The chain combines TRBV4-2 with TRBJ2-5; no reliable D call. Germline CDR1 and CDR2: LGHNA and YNFKEQ. V was shortened by 2 bases and J by 1 base, with 8 bases between the two germline ends. CDR3 length: 14 residues. The CDR3 sequence: CASSQLATQETQYF. The CDR3 DNA is TGTGCCAGCAGCCAATTAGCCACCCAAGAGACCCAGTACTTC.

In its sample, this clone was seen a few times. The genes are TRBV28 and TRBJ1-4; D is ambiguous. The ends were cut back, 5 bases at V and 5 bases at J, with 18 bases in the middle. CDR3 length: 16 residues. CDR1 is MDHEN, CDR2 SYDVKM, per germline. This chain's CDR3 is CASSPWRAEENEKLFF. The CDR3 DNA reads TGTGCCAGCAGTCCATGGCGGGCTGAAGAAAATGAAAAACTGTTTTTT.

The CDR3 spells CSVAGSVEAFF. CDR3 bases: TGCAGTGTGGCAGGGAGTGTTGAAGCTTTCTTT. This rearrangement joins TRBV20-1 to TRBJ1-1; D is possibly TRBD1 (5 bases). The CDR3 totals 11 residues. V gave up 7 bases and J gave up 7 bases, with 13 bases separating them. Germline assignment: CDR1 DFQATT and CDR2 SNEGSKA (reference sequence).

V usage is TRBV2 and J usage is TRBJ2-3; D remains unclear. Germline-derived CDR1 and CDR2 are SNHLY and FYNNEI. The V end lost 6 bases, the J end lost 6 bases, and 10 bases lay between the germline ends. The CDR3 length is 12 residues. The CDR3 is CASRDDRDTQYF. CDR3 DNA sequence: TGTGCCAGCAGGGATGACCGGGATACGCAGTATTTT.

This chain links TRBV5-4 with TRBJ2-5; D unclear. Germline CDR1 is SGHNT and CDR2 is YYREEE (reference sequence). The CDR3 spans 12 residues. V was trimmed by 4 bases and J by 4 bases, leaving 8 bases between them. The CDR3 region is CASSLDRETQYF. CDR3 coding DNA: TGTGCCAGCAGCCTGGACCGAGAGACCCAGTACTTC.

The rearrangement uses TRBV7-9 and TRBJ2-3; D remains unclear. Germline V lookup: CDR1 SEHNR, CDR2 FQNEAQ (reference sequence). V was trimmed by 7 bases and J by 2 bases, leaving 4 bases between them. The CDR3 loop spans 11 amino acids. The CDR3 protein is CASTVTDTQYF. The CDR3 nucleotides read TGTGCCAGCACTGTCACAGATACGCAGTATTTT. The full variable domain, its missing parts supplied by reference TRBV7-9 and TRBJ2-3, is DTGVSQNPRHKITKRGQNVTFRCDPISEHNRLYWYRQTLGQGPEFLTYFQNEAQLEKSRLLSDRFSAERPKGSFSTLEIQRTEQGDSAMYLCASTVTDTQYFGPGTRLTVL.

Concerning this clone: A much larger clone lies a single base off, so this may be a read error. The rearrangement links TRBV7-2 to TRBJ2-7; D is uncertain. Germline-derived CDR1 and CDR2 are SGHTA and FQGNSA. Trimming left V 5 bases short and J 2 bases short, with 4 bases between. The CDR3 sequence is 11 residues long. CDR3 DNA sequence: TGTGCCAGCAGCGCCACCTACGAGCAGTACTTC. This gives the protein CASSATYEQYF.

The chain is built from TRBV6-5 and TRBJ2-5, with 8 nucleotides matching TRBD2. Germline assignment: CDR1 MNHEY and CDR2 SVGAGI. Germline trimming cut 6 bases from V and 0 bases from J; bases unmatched to any gene: 3. The CDR3 totals 14 residues. The CDR3 sequence is CASSGLANQETQYF. In nucleotides, the CDR3 is TGTGCCAGCAGCGGACTAGCAAACCAAGAGACCCAGTACTTC.

This clone was observed a handful of times. This chain joins TRBV5-1 and TRBJ1-5, with D unclear. Trimming removed 0 bases at V and 3 bases at J, with 16 bases between. The CDR3 has 17 amino acids. The germline V gene has CDR1 SGHRS and CDR2 YFSETQ. The CDR3 loop reads CASSLEPSSLYNQPQHF. CDR3 DNA: TGCGCCAGCAGCTTGGAGCCTTCCTCCCTCTACAATCAGCCCCAGCATTTT.

The rearrangement uses TRBV30 and TRBJ2-2; tentative D call: TRBD2 (5 bases). V was trimmed by 2 bases and J by 1 base, leaving 5 bases between them. The length of the CDR3 is 13 residues. The germline CDR1 and CDR2 sequences are GTSNPN and SVGIG (reference sequence). In nucleotides, the CDR3 is TGTGCCTGGAGTCGGGGGAACACCGGGGAGCTGTTTTTT. It specifies CAWSRGNTGELFF.

This clone has more than one count but fewer than ten. The J gene is TRBJ1-2, the V gene TRBV19, with D possibly matching TRBD1 (5 bases). V was cut by 5 bases and J by 8 bases, with 15 bases left in between. Looked up from germline, CDR1 is LNHDA and CDR2 is SQIVND (reference sequence). There are 13 residues in the CDR3. CDR3 loop: CASSDLQVGGYTF. CDR3 nucleotides: TGTGCCAGTAGTGATCTACAGGTCGGCGGCTACACCTTC.

V gene TRBV11-2 combines with J gene TRBJ2-2; D uncertain. From germline, CDR1 is SGHAT and CDR2 FQNNGV. With 5 bases removed from V and 1 base from J, the gap between germline ends came to 8 bases. CDR3 length: 14 residues. The CDR3: CASSTNRNTGELFF. DNA of the CDR3: TGTGCCAGCAGCACAAACAGGAACACCGGGGAGCTGTTTTTT.

The V and J genes are TRBV7-2 and TRBJ2-5; TRBD2 might be the D (6 bases). V was clipped by 2 bases and J by 2 bases, with 9 bases between them. This CDR3 has 14 residues. CDR1 and CDR2 from the germline V gene are SGHTA and FQGNSA. For the CDR3, the DNA is TGTGCCAGCAGCTTATCGGGAGTACAAGAGACCCAGTACTTC. The encoded protein is CASSLSGVQETQYF.

This sequence joins TRBV2 and TRBJ1-2; 8 bases match TRBD1. This CDR3 is built from 15 residues. V lost 4 bases to trimming and J lost 4 bases; unmatched junction nucleotides: 8. Germline loops: CDR1 SNHLY, CDR2 FYNNEI. The CDR3 coding sequence is TGTGCCAGCAGTGGAATCGGGACAGGTCCCTATGGCTACACCTTC. Its protein product is CASSGIGTGPYGYTF.

This clone was seen more than once but under ten times. The chain uses TRBV6-1 and TRBJ1-2; D is ambiguous. CDR1 and CDR2 (germline): MNHNS, SASEGT. This CDR3 is built from 13 residues. With 5 bases removed from V and 3 bases from J, the gap between germline ends came to 10 bases. The CDR3 nucleotides are TGTGCCAGCAGTAGCGGGTTAGACTATGGCTACACCTTC. Residues: CASSSGLDYGYTF.